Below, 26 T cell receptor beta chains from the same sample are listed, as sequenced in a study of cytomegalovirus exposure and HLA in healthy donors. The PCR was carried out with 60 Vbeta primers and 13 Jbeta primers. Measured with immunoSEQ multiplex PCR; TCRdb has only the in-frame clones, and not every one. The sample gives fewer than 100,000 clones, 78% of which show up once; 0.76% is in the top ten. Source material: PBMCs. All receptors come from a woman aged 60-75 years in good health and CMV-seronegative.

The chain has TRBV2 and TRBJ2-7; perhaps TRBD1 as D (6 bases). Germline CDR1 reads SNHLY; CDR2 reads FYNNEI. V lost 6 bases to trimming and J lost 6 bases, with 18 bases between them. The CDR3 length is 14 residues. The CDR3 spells CASRPTGGGPEQYF. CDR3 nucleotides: TGTGCCAGCAGGCCGACAGGCGGAGGCCCCGAGCAGTACTTC.

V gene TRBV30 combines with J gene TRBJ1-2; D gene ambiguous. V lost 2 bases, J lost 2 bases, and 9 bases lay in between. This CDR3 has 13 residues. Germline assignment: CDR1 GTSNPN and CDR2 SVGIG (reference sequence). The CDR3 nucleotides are TGTGCCTGGAGTTCCAACAGAAACTATGGCTACACCTTC. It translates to CAWSSNRNYGYTF. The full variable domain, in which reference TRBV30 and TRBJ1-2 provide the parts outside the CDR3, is SQTIHQWPATLVQPVGSPLSLECTVEGTSNPNLYWYRQAAGRGLQLLFYSVGIGQISSEVPQNLSASRPQDRQFILSSKKLLLSDSGFYLCAWSSNRNYGYTFGSGTRLTVV.

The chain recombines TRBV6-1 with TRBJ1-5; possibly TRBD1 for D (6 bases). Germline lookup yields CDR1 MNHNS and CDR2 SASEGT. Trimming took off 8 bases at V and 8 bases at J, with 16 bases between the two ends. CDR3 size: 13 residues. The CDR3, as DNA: TGTGCCAGCCAGGTACAGGGAACGGAGCCCCAGCATTTT. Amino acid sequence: CASQVQGTEPQHF.

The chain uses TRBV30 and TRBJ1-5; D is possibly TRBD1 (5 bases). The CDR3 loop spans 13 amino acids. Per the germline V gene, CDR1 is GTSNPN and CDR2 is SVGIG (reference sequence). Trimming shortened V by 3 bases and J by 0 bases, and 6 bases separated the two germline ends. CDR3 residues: CAWSDSSNQPQHF. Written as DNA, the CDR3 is TGTGCCTGGAGCGACAGTAGCAATCAGCCCCAGCATTTT. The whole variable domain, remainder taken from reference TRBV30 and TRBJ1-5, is SQTIHQWPATLVQPVGSPLSLECTVEGTSNPNLYWYRQAAGRGLQLLFYSVGIGQISSEVPQNLSASRPQDRQFILSSKKLLLSDSGFYLCAWSDSSNQPQHFGDGTRLSIL.

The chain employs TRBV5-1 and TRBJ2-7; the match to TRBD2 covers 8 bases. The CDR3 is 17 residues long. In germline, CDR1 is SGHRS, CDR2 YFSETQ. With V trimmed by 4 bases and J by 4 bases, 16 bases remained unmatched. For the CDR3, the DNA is TGCGCCAGCAGCCCGTCGATCTTTTACGGGAGGGTGTACGAGCAGTACTTC. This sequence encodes CASSPSIFYGRVYEQYF. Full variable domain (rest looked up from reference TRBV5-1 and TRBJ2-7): KAGVTQTPRYLIKTRGQQVTLSCSPISGHRSVSWYQQTPGQGLQFLFEYFSETQRNKGNFPGRFSGRQFSNSRSEMNVSTLELGDSALYLCASSPSIFYGRVYEQYFGPGTRLTVT.

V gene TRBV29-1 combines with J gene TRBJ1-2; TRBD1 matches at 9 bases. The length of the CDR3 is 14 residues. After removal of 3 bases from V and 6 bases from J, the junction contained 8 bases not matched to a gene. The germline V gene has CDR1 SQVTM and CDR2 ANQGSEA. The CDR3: CSVDPSTGGNGYTF. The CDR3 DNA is TGCAGCGTTGACCCCTCGACAGGGGGTAATGGCTACACCTTC.

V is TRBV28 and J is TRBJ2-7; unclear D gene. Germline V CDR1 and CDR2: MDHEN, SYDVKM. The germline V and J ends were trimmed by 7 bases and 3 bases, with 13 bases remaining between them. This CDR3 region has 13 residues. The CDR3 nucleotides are TGTGCCAGCACCGGCGGCGGCCTCTACGAGCAGTACTTC. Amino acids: CASTGGGLYEQYF.

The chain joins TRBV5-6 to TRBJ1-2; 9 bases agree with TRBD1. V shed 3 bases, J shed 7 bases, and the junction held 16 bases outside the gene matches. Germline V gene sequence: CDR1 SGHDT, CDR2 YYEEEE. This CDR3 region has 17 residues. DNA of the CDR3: TGTGCCAGCAGCTCCTACACCGGGACAGGGACCCGGAGTGGCTACACCTTC. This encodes CASSSYTGTGTRSGYTF.

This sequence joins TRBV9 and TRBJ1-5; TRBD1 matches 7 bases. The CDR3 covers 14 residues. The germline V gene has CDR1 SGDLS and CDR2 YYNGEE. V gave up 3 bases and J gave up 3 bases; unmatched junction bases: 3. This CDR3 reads CASSAGQHNQPQHF. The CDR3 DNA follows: TGTGCCAGCAGCGCGGGACAGCACAATCAGCCCCAGCATTTT.

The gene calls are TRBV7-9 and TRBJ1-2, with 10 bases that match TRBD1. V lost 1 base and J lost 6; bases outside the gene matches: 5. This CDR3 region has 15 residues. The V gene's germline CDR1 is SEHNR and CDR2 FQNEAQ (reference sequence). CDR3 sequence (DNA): TGTGCCAGCAGCTTAGTGGACAGGGGGGAGGATGGCTACACCTTC. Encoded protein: CASSLVDRGEDGYTF.

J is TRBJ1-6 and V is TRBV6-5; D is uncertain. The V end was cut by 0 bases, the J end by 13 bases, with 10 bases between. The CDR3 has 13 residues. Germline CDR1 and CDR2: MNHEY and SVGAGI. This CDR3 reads CASSYSSLAPLHF. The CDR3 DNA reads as TGTGCCAGCAGTTACTCGAGCCTCGCGCCCCTCCACTTT.

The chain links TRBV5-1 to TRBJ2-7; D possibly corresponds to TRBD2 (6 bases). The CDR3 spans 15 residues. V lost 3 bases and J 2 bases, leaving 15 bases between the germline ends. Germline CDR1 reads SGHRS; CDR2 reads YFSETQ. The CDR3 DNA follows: TGCGCCAGCAGCTGGGGCGCGGGGTCGGCCTACGAGCAGTACTTC. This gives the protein CASSWGAGSAYEQYF.

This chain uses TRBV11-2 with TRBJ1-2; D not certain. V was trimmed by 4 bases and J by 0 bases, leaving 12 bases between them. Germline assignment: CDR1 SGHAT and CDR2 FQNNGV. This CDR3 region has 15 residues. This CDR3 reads CASSYHREANYGYTF. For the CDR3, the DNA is TGTGCCAGCAGCTACCACCGGGAAGCTAACTATGGCTACACCTTC.

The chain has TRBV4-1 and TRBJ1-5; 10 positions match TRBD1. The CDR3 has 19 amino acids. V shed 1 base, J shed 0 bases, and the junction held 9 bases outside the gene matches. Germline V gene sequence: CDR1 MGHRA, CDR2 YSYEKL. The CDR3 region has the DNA TGCGCCAGCAGCCAAGGGTTGGGACAGGGGATGTATAGCAATCAGCCCCAGCATTTT. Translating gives CASSQGLGQGMYSNQPQHF.

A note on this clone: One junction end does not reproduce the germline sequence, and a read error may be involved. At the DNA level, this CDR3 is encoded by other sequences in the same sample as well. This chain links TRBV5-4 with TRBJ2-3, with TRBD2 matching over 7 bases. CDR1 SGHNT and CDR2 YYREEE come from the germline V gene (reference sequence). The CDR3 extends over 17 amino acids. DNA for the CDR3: TGTGCCAGCAGCCGAAGGGCTAGCGGAGATAGCACGGATACGCAGTATTTT. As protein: CASSRRASGDSTDTQYF.

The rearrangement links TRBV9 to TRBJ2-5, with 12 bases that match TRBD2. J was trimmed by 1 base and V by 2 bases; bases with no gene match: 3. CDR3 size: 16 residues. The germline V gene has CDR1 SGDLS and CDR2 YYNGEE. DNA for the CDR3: TGTGCCAGCAGCGTCGGACTAGCGGGGTTCCAAGAGACCCAGTACTTC. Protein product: CASSVGLAGFQETQYF.

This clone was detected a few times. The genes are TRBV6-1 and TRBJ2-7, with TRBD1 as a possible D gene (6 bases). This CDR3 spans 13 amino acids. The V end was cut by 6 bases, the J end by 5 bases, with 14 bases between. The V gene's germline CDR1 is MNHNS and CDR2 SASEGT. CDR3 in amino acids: CASRPPGADEQYF. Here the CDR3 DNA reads TGTGCCAGCAGGCCCCCAGGGGCTGACGAGCAGTACTTC.

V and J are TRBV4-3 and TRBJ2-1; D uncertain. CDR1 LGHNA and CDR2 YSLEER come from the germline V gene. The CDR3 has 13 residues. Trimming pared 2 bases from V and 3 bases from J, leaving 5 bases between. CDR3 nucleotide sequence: TGCGCCAGCAGCCAACTCCTCTACAATGAGCAGTTCTTC. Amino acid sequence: CASSQLLYNEQFF.

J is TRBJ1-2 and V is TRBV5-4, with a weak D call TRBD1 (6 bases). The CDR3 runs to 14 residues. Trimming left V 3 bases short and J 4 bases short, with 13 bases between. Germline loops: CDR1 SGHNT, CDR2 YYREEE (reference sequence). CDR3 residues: CASSSTEQGYGYTF. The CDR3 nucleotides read TGTGCCAGCAGCTCGACAGAACAGGGCTATGGCTACACCTTC.

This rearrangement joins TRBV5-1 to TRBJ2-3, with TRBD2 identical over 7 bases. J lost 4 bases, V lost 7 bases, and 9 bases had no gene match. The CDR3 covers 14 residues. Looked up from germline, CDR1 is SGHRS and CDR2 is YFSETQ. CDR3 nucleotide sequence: TGCGCCAGCGGGAGGGAGCGGGAAGCAGATACGCAGTATTTT. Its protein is CASGREREADTQYF.

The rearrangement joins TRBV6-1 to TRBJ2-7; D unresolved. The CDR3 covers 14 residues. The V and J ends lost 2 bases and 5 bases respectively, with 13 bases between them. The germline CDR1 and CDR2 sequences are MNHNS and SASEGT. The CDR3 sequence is CASSENAGVDEQYF. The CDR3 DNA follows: TGTGCCAGCAGTGAAAATGCTGGAGTCGACGAGCAGTACTTC.

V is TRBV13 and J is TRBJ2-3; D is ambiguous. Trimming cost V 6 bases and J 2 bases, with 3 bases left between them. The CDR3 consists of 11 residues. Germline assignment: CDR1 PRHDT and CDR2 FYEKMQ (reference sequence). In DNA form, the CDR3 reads TGTGCCAGCAGGTACACAGATACGCAGTATTTT. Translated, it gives CASRYTDTQYF.

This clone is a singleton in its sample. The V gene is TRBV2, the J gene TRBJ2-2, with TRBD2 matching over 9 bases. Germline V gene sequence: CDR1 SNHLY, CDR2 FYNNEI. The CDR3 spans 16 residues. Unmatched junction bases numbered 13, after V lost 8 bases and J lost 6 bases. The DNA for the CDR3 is TGTGCCAGCTATAGCGGGGGCCTTGGAGTGGCCGGGGAGCTGTTTTTT. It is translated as CASYSGGLGVAGELFF.

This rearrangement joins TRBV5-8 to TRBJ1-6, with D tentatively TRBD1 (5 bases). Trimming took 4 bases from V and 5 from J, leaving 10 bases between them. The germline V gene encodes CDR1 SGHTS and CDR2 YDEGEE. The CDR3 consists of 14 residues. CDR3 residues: CASSRGLDNSPLHF. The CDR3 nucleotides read TGTGCCAGCAGCCGGGGACTTGATAATTCACCCCTCCACTTT. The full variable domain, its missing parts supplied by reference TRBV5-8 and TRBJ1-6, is EAGVTQSPTHLIKTRGQQATLRCSPISGHTSVYWYQQALGLGLQFLLWYDEGEERNRGNFPPRFSGRQFPNYSSELNVNALELEDSALYLCASSRGLDNSPLHFGNGTRLTVT.

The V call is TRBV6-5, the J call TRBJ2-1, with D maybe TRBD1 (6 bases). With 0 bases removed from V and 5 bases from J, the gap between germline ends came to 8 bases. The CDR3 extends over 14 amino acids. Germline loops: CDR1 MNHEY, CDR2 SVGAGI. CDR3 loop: CASSYSAGDNEQFF. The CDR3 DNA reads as TGTGCCAGCAGTTACTCGGCAGGGGACAATGAGCAGTTCTTC.

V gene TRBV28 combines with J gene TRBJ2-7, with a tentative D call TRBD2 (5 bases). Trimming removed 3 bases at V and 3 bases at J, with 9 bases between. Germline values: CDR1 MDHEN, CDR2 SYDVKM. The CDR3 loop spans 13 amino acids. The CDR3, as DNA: TGTGCCAGCAGTTTCTCGGCGGGCTACGAGCAGTACTTC. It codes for CASSFSAGYEQYF.